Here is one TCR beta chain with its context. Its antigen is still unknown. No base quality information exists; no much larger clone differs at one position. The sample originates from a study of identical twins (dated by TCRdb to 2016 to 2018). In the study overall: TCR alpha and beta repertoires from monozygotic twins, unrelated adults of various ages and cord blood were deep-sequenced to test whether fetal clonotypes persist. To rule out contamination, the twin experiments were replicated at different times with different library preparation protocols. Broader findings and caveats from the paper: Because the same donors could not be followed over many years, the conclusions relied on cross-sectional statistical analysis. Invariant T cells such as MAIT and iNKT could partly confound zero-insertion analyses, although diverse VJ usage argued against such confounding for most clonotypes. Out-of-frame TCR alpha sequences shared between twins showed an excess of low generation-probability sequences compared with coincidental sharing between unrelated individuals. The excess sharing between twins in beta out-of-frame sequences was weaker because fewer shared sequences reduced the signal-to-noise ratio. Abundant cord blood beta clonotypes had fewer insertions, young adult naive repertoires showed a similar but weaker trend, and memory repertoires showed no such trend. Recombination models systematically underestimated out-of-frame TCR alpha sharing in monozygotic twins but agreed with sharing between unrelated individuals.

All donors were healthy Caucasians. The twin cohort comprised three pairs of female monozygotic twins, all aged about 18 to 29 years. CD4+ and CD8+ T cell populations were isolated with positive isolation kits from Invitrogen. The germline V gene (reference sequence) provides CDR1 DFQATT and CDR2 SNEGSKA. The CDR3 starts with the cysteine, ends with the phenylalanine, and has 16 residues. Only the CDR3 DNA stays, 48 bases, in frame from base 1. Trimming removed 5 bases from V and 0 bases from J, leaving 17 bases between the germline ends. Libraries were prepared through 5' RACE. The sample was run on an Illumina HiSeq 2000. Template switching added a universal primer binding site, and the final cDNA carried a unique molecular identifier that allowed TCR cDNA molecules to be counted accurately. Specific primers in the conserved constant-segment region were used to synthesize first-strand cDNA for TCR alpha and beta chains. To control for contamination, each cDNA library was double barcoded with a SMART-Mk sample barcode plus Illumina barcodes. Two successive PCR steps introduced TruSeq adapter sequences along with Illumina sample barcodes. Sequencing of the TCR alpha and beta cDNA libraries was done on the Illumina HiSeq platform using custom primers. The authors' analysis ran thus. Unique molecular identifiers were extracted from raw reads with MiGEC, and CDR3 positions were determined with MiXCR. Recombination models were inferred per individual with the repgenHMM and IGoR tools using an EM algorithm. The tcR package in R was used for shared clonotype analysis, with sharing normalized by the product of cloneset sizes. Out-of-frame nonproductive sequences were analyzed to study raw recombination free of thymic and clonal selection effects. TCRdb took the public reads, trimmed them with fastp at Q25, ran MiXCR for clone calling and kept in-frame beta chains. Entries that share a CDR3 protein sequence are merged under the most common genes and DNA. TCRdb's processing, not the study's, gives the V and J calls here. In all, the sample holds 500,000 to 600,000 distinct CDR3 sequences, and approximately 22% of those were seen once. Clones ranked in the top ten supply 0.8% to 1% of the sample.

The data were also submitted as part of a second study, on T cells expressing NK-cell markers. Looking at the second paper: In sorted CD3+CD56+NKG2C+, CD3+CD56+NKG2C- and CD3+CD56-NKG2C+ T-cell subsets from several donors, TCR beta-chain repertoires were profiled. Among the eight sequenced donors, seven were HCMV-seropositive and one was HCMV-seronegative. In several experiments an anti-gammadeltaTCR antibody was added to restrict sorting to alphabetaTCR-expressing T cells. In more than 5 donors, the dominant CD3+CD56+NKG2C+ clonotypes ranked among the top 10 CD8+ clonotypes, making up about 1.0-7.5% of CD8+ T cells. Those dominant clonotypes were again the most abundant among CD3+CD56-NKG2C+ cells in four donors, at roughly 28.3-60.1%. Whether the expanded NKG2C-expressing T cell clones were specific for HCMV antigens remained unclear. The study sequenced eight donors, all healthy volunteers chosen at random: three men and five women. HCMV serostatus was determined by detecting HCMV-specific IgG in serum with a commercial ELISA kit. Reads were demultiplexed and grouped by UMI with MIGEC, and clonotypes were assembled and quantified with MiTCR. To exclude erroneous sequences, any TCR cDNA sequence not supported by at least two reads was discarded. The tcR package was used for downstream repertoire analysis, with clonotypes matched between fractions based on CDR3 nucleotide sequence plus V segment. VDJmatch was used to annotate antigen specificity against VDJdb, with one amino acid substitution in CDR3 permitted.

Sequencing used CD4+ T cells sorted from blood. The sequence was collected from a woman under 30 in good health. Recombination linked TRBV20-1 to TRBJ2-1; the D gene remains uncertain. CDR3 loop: CSAPPAQAGSYNEQFF. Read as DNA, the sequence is TGCAGTGCTCCTCCTGCGCAAGCCGGCTCCTACAATGAGCAGTTCTTC.